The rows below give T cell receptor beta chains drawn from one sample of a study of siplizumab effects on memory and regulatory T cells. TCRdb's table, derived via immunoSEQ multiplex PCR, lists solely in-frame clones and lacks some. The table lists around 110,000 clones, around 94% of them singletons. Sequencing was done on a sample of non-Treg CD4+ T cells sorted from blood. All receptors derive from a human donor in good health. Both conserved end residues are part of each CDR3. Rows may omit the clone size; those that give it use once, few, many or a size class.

CASSFQGQSEAFF,TRBJ1-1,TRBV27,-
CASSLSSGRETQYF,TRBJ2-5,TRBV7-3,-
CASSFRQYTEAFF,TRBJ1-1,TRBV5-6,-
CASSPGDSGQETQYF,TRBJ2-5,TRBV18,-
CASSLGGGYEQYF,TRBJ2-7,TRBV18,-
CSVEWPSPLYGQYF,TRBJ2-7,TRBV29-1,-
CASSEARGDGYTF,TRBJ1-2,TRBV6-4,-
CASSLGRQSYEQYF,TRBJ2-7,TRBV7-9,once
CASSLGQGATNEKLFF,TRBJ1-4,TRBV7-9,-
CASSDVNRGEQYF,TRBJ2-7,TRBV9,-
CAIGSTYVSTNEKLFF,TRBJ1-4,TRBV10-3,once
CASSPRQGPYEQYF,TRBJ2-7,TRBV28,-
CASSPTGTGGWNIQYF,TRBJ2-4,TRBV5-6,-
CASSNGQLPTGELFF,TRBJ2-2,TRBV5-1,-
CASSLLEQETQYF,TRBJ2-5,TRBV7-9,-
CASSPQGDYGYTF,TRBJ1-2,TRBV5-1,-
CASSSILATDTQYF,TRBJ2-3,TRBV2,-
CATSRVAVNTEAFF,TRBJ1-1,TRBV15,-